These T cell receptor beta chains were read from a single sample in a study of T cell repertoires in cytomegalovirus infection. TCRdb passed the reads through MiXCR, listing each CDR3 protein once. The sample has 200,000 to 300,000 distinct CDR3 sequences; roughly 9% are singletons. Sequenced: PBMCs. Receptor source: a human donor in good health (CMV status not recorded). Some clones in this sample may be carry-over from other donors' samples. Both conserved end residues are part of each CDR3. A D gene is named only where the DNA matches it firmly. Some rows have no size entry. The others give once, few or many, or a class for an expanded clone.

CASSLDRAGGQPQHF NA TRBV7-2 many
CASSYALAGPYEQYF TRBD2 TRBV6-1 NA
CASSISGTGGVSYGYTF TRBD1 TRBV19 many
CASSFAGTSGPGGEQFF TRBD2 TRBV7-2 many
CASSDPAPGVLTF NA TRBV11-2 NA
CASSQSGAGDQYF TRBD2 TRBV3-1 NA
CASTDRAQPQHF TRBD1 TRBV28 few
CASSYSRQGNQPQHF NA TRBV6-6 few
CASSFGRGLGEQYF TRBD1 TRBV7-2 few
CASSMGILRTNTEAFF NA TRBV7-2 many
CASGGLNTQYF NA TRBV7-9 many
CASSPARGRARDTQYF TRBD2 TRBV7-2 many
CASSLAEKGVGNQPQHF NA TRBV12-3/TRBV12-4 NA
CASSLSGTAGLAGVGEQFF TRBD2 TRBV7-2 many
CASSLGGSPNYGYTF NA TRBV28 many
CASSQDYGEETQYF NA TRBV4-3 NA
CSATGGQGAHEQYF TRBD1 TRBV20-1 few
CASTPMDRGPYNEQFF TRBD1 TRBV19 many
CASTYGRANTEAFF NA TRBV7-2 many
CASSLGASGEQYF NA TRBV7-9 many
CASSQGRGGYEQYF NA TRBV14 many
CASSSQQGFYGYTF TRBD1 TRBV7-2 many
CASSLREENSPLHF NA TRBV6-1 many
CASSQDRGKRTDTQYF NA TRBV4-1 many
CASSSMTGATGELFF TRBD1 TRBV7-2 many
CTSSPVRTGGTDTQYF TRBD1 TRBV7-3 NA
CASSYTGNSYEQYF NA TRBV11-2 few
CAWRKKTVTYEQYF NA TRBV30 few
CASSRFISGNTIYF NA TRBV14 NA
CASSFLTGSGNTIYF TRBD1 TRBV7-8 many
CASSGDSAREQYF NA TRBV5-1 few
CASSPQGASTGELFF TRBD1 TRBV7-8 many
CASSSTGTFNSNQPQHF NA TRBV11-2 many
CASSLALWQGHETQYF NA TRBV7-2 many
CASSRGGDSQETQYF TRBD2 TRBV28 few
CASNTGGTGYTF NA TRBV28 NA
CASSLLQGGTEAFF NA TRBV7-2 many
CASSLTGGSTDTQYF NA TRBV7-2 few
CSARDPGGRAIIETQYF TRBD2 TRBV20-1 NA
CASRKVGGSYEQYF NA TRBV6-2/TRBV6-3 few
CASSYSSSGGAAANEQFF TRBD2 TRBV6-5 few
CASSLGLQYQETQYF NA TRBV7-2 many
CASKPGTTNEKLFF NA TRBV28 many
CASSQVDGYEQYF NA TRBV3-1 many